The 22 T cell receptor beta chains presented below share a single source sample, sequenced in a study of blood T cell repertoires in COVID-19. Here immunoSEQ multiplex PCR was the method, and the copy in TCRdb shows in-frame clones only, minus some. The sample carries some 260,000 clones, roughly 88% recorded once. Sequencing was performed on peripheral blood. The receptors originated from a woman aged 70-85 years with COVID-19, enrolled during active disease.

The chain uses TRBV29-1 and TRBJ2-7; D remains ambiguous. Per the germline V gene, CDR1 is SQVTM and CDR2 is ANQGSEA. The CDR3 totals 12 residues. Trimming stripped 7 bases from V and 4 bases from J, with 14 bases between. The CDR3 bases are TGCAGCGCAATACAGAGTAAATACGAGCAGTACTTC. Encoded protein: CSAIQSKYEQYF.

The chain uses TRBV3-1 (or the pseudogene TRBV3-2) and TRBJ1-3, with 7 bases lining up with TRBD1. The CDR3 runs 18 residues. Looked up from germline, CDR1 is LGHDT and CDR2 is YNNKEL (reference sequence). J was trimmed by 2 bases and V by 3 bases; bases with no gene match: 13. The CDR3 loop reads CASSHGRGTVGPGNTIYF. The CDR3 coding sequence is TGTGCCAGCAGCCACGGCCGGGGGACAGTAGGCCCTGGAAACACCATATATTTT.

The chain uses TRBV30 and TRBJ1-1; possible D gene TRBD1, 5 bases. This CDR3 has 13 amino acids. With 3 bases removed from V and 3 bases from J, the gap between germline ends came to 11 bases. Germline V gene data show CDR1 as GTSNPN and CDR2 as SVGIG (reference sequence). CDR3 residues: CAWSGRADTEAFF. The CDR3 nucleotides read TGTGCCTGGAGCGGCAGGGCTGACACTGAAGCTTTCTTT.

This chain joins TRBV4-1 and TRBJ2-7; the match to TRBD1 covers 9 bases. The CDR3 totals 16 residues. The junction had 12 bases not matched to a gene; V was cut back by 4 bases and J by 5 bases. The V gene's germline CDR1 is MGHRA and CDR2 YSYEKL. The CDR3 nucleotides are TGCGCCAGCAGCCGGCTGTCGGGACAGGGAGTCCACGAGCAGTACTTC. Its protein product is CASSRLSGQGVHEQYF.

J is TRBJ1-2 and V is TRBV5-1, with TRBD1 identical over 9 bases. Germline lookup yields CDR1 SGHRS and CDR2 YFSETQ. V dropped 4 bases and J dropped 8; count of bases not matched to a gene: 12. The CDR3 has 15 residues. CDR3 in amino acids: CASSMEGQGLGGYTF. CDR3 sequence (DNA): TGCGCCAGCAGCATGGAAGGACAGGGGTTGGGCGGCTACACCTTC.

The chain joins TRBV9 to TRBJ1-3; D call uncertain. The CDR3 length is 14 residues. Deletions cut 3 bases from V and 1 base from J, with 8 bases between. Looked up from germline, CDR1 is SGDLS and CDR2 is YYNGEE. In DNA, the CDR3 is TGTGCCAGCAGCGGCGGTGGGTCTGGAAACACCATATATTTT. Amino acids: CASSGGGSGNTIYF.

The chain is built from TRBV25-1 and TRBJ2-5; 8 bases are a match to TRBD1. Germline V gene data show CDR1 as MGHDK and CDR2 as SYGVNS. The CDR3 spans 13 residues. V shed 8 bases and J 6 bases; nucleotides not matched to a gene: 8. The CDR3 is CASSTGGLKTQYF. The CDR3 DNA is TGTGCCAGCTCAACAGGGGGTCTGAAGACCCAGTACTTC.

In this sample, this clone turned up a few times. This sequence joins TRBV28 and TRBJ1-2; 7 bases align to TRBD1. This CDR3 is built from 15 residues. The V gene's germline CDR1 is MDHEN and CDR2 SYDVKM. The V segment lost 4 bases and the J segment 1 base; nucleotides outside the gene matches: 6. The CDR3 region has the DNA TGTGCCAGCAGTTCCCAGGGACAGAGTAACTATGGCTACACCTTC. This gives the protein CASSSQGQSNYGYTF.

This clone was detected only a few times. This chain joins TRBV6-5 and TRBJ1-2, with TRBD1 matching 9 bases. The ends lost 4 bases at V and 4 bases at J; junction bases unmatched: 10. This CDR3 region has 16 residues. Germline-derived CDR1 and CDR2 are MNHEY and SVGAGI. The CDR3 reads CASSSTYRGLGYGYTF. CDR3 DNA: TGTGCCAGCAGTTCCACGTACAGGGGGCTTGGCTATGGCTACACCTTC.

The chain uses TRBV25-1 and TRBJ2-3, with D possibly TRBD2 on 5 matching bases. The CDR3 is made up of 15 amino acids. Germline lookup yields CDR1 MGHDK and CDR2 SYGVNS. Trimming removed 2 bases from V and 0 bases from J, with 9 bases in between. DNA of the CDR3: TGTGCCAGCAGTGAAGCGGGTACTAGCACAGATACGCAGTATTTT. Translating gives CASSEAGTSTDTQYF.

The chain links TRBV4-2 to TRBJ2-5, with 16 bases that match TRBD2. This CDR3 region has 16 residues. V lost 5 bases and J lost 5; bases outside the gene matches: 5. Germline V lookup: CDR1 LGHNA, CDR2 YNFKEQ. The CDR3 protein is CASSSKGLAGGETQYF. The CDR3, as DNA: TGTGCCAGCAGCTCAAAGGGACTAGCGGGAGGGGAGACCCAGTACTTC.

This clone has a single count. V is TRBV19 and J is TRBJ2-3, with D hard to call. V lost 7 bases, J lost 0 bases, and 8 bases lay in between. The CDR3 spans 13 residues. Germline V lookup: CDR1 LNHDA, CDR2 SQIVND (reference sequence). The CDR3 loop is CASKETSTDTQYF. DNA for the CDR3: TGTGCCAGTAAAGAAACTAGCACAGATACGCAGTATTTT.

The rearrangement joins TRBV13 to TRBJ2-3; 7 bases agree with TRBD2. Germline CDR1 and CDR2: PRHDT and FYEKMQ (reference sequence). The CDR3 loop spans 17 amino acids. With V trimmed by 3 bases and J by 2 bases, 11 bases remained unmatched. The CDR3 DNA sequence: TGTGCCAGCAGCTTTACCACCGGGACTAACAACACAGATACGCAGTATTTT. Protein product: CASSFTTGTNNTDTQYF.

This clone was recorded a few times. The chain recombines TRBV12-3 or TRBV12-4 with TRBJ1-4; D is unclear. The CDR3 length is 13 residues. Trimming stripped 4 bases from V and 10 bases from J, with 13 bases between. The CDR3 reads CASSSDGRGKLFF. The DNA of the CDR3 is TGTGCCAGCAGTTCGGACGGTCGGGGAAAACTGTTTTTT.

The chain couples TRBV18 to TRBJ2-1; TRBD2 might be the D (6 bases). The CDR3 spans 14 residues. Deletions cut 3 bases from V and 3 bases from J, with 9 bases between. In germline, CDR1 is KGHSH, CDR2 LQKENI. CDR3 sequence: CASSPRTNYNEQFF. In DNA, the CDR3 is TGTGCCAGCTCACCCCGGACTAACTACAATGAGCAGTTCTTC.

V gene TRBV7-2 combines with J gene TRBJ2-3, with 13 nucleotides matching TRBD2. Germline CDR1 is SGHTA and CDR2 is FQGNSA. The CDR3 is 19 amino acids. V lost 5 bases, J lost 4 bases, and 15 bases stayed unmatched. CDR3 bases: TGTGCCAGCAGCGGACCCGGGACTAGCGGGATTGTTCTCCCAGATACGCAGTATTTT. Its translation: CASSGPGTSGIVLPDTQYF. The full variable domain, in which reference TRBV7-2 and TRBJ2-3 provide the parts outside the CDR3, is GAGVSQSPSNKVTEKGKDVELRCDPISGHTALYWYRQSLGQGLEFLIYFQGNSAPDKSGLPSDRFSAERTGGSVSTLTIQRTQQEDSAVYLCASSGPGTSGIVLPDTQYFGPGTRLTVL.

This clone was found once. J is TRBJ2-1 and V is TRBV5-4, with 14 bases lining up with TRBD2. The CDR3 spans 17 residues. CDR1 and CDR2 (germline): SGHNT, YYREEE (reference sequence). Trimming cost V 4 bases and J 6 bases; bases outside gene matches: 9. CDR3 sequence reads: CASSQGLAGVKGNEQFF. In DNA, the CDR3 is TGTGCCAGCAGCCAGGGACTAGCGGGAGTAAAAGGCAATGAGCAGTTCTTC.

This clone was seen once. The gene calls are TRBV19 and TRBJ1-5; the match to TRBD1 covers 10 bases. The V and J ends lost 6 bases and 7 bases, in that order; junction bases with no gene match: 12. CDR3 size: 16 residues. Germline CDR1 reads LNHDA; CDR2 reads SQIVND (reference sequence). DNA for the CDR3: TGTGCCAGTAGCTTCAGATGGGACAGGGGAGACCAGCCCCAGCATTTT. Amino acid sequence: CASSFRWDRGDQPQHF. Combining the CDR3 with reference TRBV19 and TRBJ1-5 gives the whole variable domain DGGITQSPKYLFRKEGQNVTLSCEQNLNHDAMYWYRQDPGQGLRLIYYSQIVNDFQKGDIAEGYSVSREKKESFPLTVTSAQKNPTAFYLCASSFRWDRGDQPQHFGDGTRLSIL.

This chain connects TRBV19 to TRBJ2-3; D is undetermined. Germline lookup yields CDR1 LNHDA and CDR2 SQIVND (reference sequence). The CDR3 runs 14 residues. Trimming pared 3 bases from V and 0 bases from J, leaving 7 bases between. The CDR3 DNA sequence: TGTGCCAGTAGTATCCTAGTAAGCACAGATACGCAGTATTTT. Protein product: CASSILVSTDTQYF.

V is TRBV6-5 and J is TRBJ2-7; 7 nucleotides agree with TRBD1. V shed 5 bases and J 4 bases; nucleotides not matched to a gene: 11. Per germline, CDR1 MNHEY and CDR2 SVGAGI. CDR3 size: 15 residues. The CDR3 spells CASSRLPGQSYEQYF. The CDR3 bases are TGTGCCAGCAGTAGACTCCCGGGACAGTCGTACGAGCAGTACTTC.

The CDR3 loop reads CATSRQGDISEKLFF. CDR3 nucleotide sequence: TGTGCCACCAGCAGACAGGGGGATATTAGTGAAAAACTGTTTTTT. This chain links TRBV15 with TRBJ1-4, with 7 bases lining up with TRBD1. V lost 2 bases and J lost 7; bases outside the gene matches: 7. The CDR3 sequence is 15 residues long. Germline values: CDR1 LNHNV, CDR2 YYDKDF (reference sequence).

The V and J genes are TRBV10-3 and TRBJ2-3; D perhaps matches TRBD1 (5 bases). Germline V gives CDR1 ENHRY, CDR2 SYGVKD. The V end lost 2 bases, the J end lost 6 bases, and 18 bases lay between the germline ends. CDR3 length: 16 amino acids. This chain's CDR3 is CAISEGSRVTGDTQYF. The DNA of the CDR3 is TGTGCCATCAGTGAGGGTTCCAGGGTTACGGGCGATACGCAGTATTTT.